This T cell receptor beta chain derives from a study of OX40 agonist ivuxolimab in advanced cancers. Across the whole study: Participants, 65% to 85% male, averaged roughly 55 years of age, ranging from roughly 23 to 90.

Notes on the study in general: Dosing at 0.1 to 3.0 mg/kg was accompanied by clonal expansion of CD4+ and CD8+ blood T cells by week 6.

Remarks on this clone: The antigen remains undetermined.

TCRdb keeps only in-frame clones here, not all; method: immunoSEQ multiplex PCR. The sample lists about 98,000 clones, roughly nine tenths occurring once. Germline CDR1 MNHEY, CDR2 SVGAGI. V shed 5 bases and J 4 bases; nucleotides not matched to a gene: 6. This CDR3 is built from 14 residues. The receptor was derived from an adult with an advanced solid tumor such as melanoma, head and neck, liver or kidney cancer. This specimen was CD4+ or CD8+ T cells sorted from blood, taken in a trial of the OX40 agonist ivuxolimab. The chain carries TRBV6-5 and TRBJ1-1, with 8 bases identical to TRBD1. The CDR3 is CASSPQGAATEAFF. Written as DNA, the CDR3 is TGTGCCAGCAGTCCCCAGGGGGCGGCCACTGAAGCTTTCTTT.